This T cell receptor beta chain emerged from a study of shared clonotypes between healthy human individuals. Study results and caveats: Even with large depth, rarefaction showed that sorted-subset sequencing was incomplete.

Points on this clone: Its specificity is not known.

Libraries were prepared by immunoSEQ multiplex PCR; TCRdb keeps only in-frame clonotypes and omits some of them. The profile covers fewer than 2.5 million clones, with approximately 93% appearing a single time and about 0.39% taken by the ten largest. In germline, CDR1 is SGHRS, CDR2 YFSETQ. The CDR3 length is 13 residues. The ends were cut back, 0 bases at V and 4 bases at J, with 6 bases in the middle. The TCR comes from a man in his late teens or twenties in good health. Some clones in this sample may be carry-over from other donors' samples. V usage is TRBV5-1 and J usage is TRBJ2-3; D uncertain. Sample: naive CD4+ T cells from PBMCs. Subset indicated: CD45RA+ positively selected. CDR3 sequence reads: CASSLDTPDTQYF. In DNA form, the CDR3 reads TGCGCCAGCAGCTTGGATACCCCAGATACGCAGTATTTT.